The 18 T cell receptor beta chains below come from one sample, sequenced in a study of T-cell memory formation after mild COVID-19. From the 5' RACE reads, TCRdb called clonotypes with MiXCR, one entry per CDR3 protein. The sample holds 200,000 to 300,000 distinct CDR3 sequences, approximately 9% seen once. Sequences were obtained from PBMCs or a T cell subset sorted from them (not recorded which). Receptors originate from a man aged 18 to 29 who had mild COVID-19 (a few samples of this study predate the infection). Cell type and time point are not known.

The chain uses TRBV18 and TRBJ1-4; D is possibly TRBD1 (5 bases). The germline gives CDR1 KGHSH, CDR2 LQKENI. Trimming cost V 2 bases and J 11 bases, with 12 bases left between them. This CDR3 is 13 amino acids long. The CDR3 is CASSPRTFDKLFF. The DNA of the CDR3 is TGTGCCAGCTCACCAAGGACATTCGACAAACTGTTTTTT. Drawing the rest from reference TRBV18 and TRBJ1-4, the complete variable domain is NAGVMQNPRHLVRRRGQEARLRCSPMKGHSHVYWYRQLPEEGLKFMVYLQKENIIDESGMPKERFSAEFPKEGPSILRIQQVVRGDSAAYFCASSPRTFDKLFFGSGTQLSVL.

This clonotype was recorded a few times. The chain has TRBV18 and TRBJ1-1, with a possible D match to TRBD1 (6 bases). The V end was cut by 2 bases, the J end by 6 bases, with 10 bases between. The germline CDR1 and CDR2 sequences are KGHSH and LQKENI. CDR3 size: 13 residues. The CDR3 reads CASSPSGQSEAFF. The CDR3 region has the DNA TGTGCCAGCTCACCATCCGGACAGTCTGAAGCTTTCTTT. The full variable domain, completed using reference TRBV18 and TRBJ1-1, is NAGVMQNPRHLVRRRGQEARLRCSPMKGHSHVYWYRQLPEEGLKFMVYLQKENIIDESGMPKERFSAEFPKEGPSILRIQQVVRGDSAAYFCASSPSGQSEAFFGQGTRLTVV.

This clonotype has more than one count but fewer than ten. The chain joins TRBV9 to TRBJ2-5; no reliable D call. The germline V and J ends were trimmed by 3 bases and 1 base, with 10 bases remaining between them. The CDR3 sequence is 14 residues long. CDR1 is SGDLS, CDR2 YYNGEE, per germline. This chain's CDR3 is CASSGGVFQETQYF. CDR3 nucleotide sequence: TGTGCCAGCAGCGGAGGAGTTTTCCAAGAGACCCAGTACTTC.

This clonotype has a handful of counts. This chain connects TRBV12-3 or TRBV12-4 to TRBJ1-5; no clear D. V was trimmed by 2 bases and J by 3 bases, leaving 11 bases between them. The CDR3 contains 15 residues. CDR3 loop: CASSLSSGFNQPQHF. Written as DNA, the CDR3 is TGTGCCAGCAGTTTATCCAGCGGATTCAATCAGCCCCAGCATTTT.

This clonotype appeared many times. This chain connects TRBV6-4 to TRBJ2-1, with 7 bases lining up with TRBD2. The CDR3 is made up of 15 amino acids. J was trimmed by 9 bases and V by 0 bases; bases with no gene match: 8. From germline, CDR1 is MRHNA and CDR2 SNTAGT. This CDR3 is CASSDSSSGVAEQFF. The CDR3 DNA reads TGTGCCAGCAGTGACTCATCGAGCGGGGTTGCTGAGCAGTTCTTC.

The rearrangement links TRBV6-5 to TRBJ1-2; no clear D gene. With 4 bases removed from V and 5 bases from J, the gap between germline ends came to 14 bases. The germline V gene encodes CDR1 MNHEY and CDR2 SVGAGI. The CDR3 is made up of 14 amino acids. CDR3 DNA sequence: TGTGCCAGCAGTTCCAACTCCGGACCTTATGGCTACACCTTC. It specifies CASSSNSGPYGYTF.

This clonotype came up a few times. The rearrangement links TRBV12-3 or TRBV12-4 to TRBJ2-2; D is perhaps TRBD1 (5 bases). Trimming pared 3 bases from V and 4 bases from J, leaving 9 bases between. The CDR3 spans 14 residues. The CDR3: CASSLQGSTGELFF. The CDR3 DNA reads as TGTGCCAGCAGTTTGCAGGGAAGCACCGGGGAGCTGTTTTTT.

The J gene is TRBJ2-1, the V gene TRBV7-2; D is perhaps TRBD1 or TRBD2 (5 bases each). V was shortened by 0 bases and J by 8 bases, with 8 bases between the two germline ends. Germline loops: CDR1 SGHTA, CDR2 FQGNSA. The CDR3 spans 13 residues. For the CDR3, the DNA is TGTGCCAGCAGCTTAGCTGGGACGGATGAGCAGTTCTTC. Residues: CASSLAGTDEQFF. The variable domain in full, completed from reference TRBV7-2 and TRBJ2-1, reads GAGVSQSPSNKVTEKGKDVELRCDPISGHTALYWYRQSLGQGLEFLIYFQGNSAPDKSGLPSDRFSAERTGGSVSTLTIQRTQQEDSAVYLCASSLAGTDEQFFGPGTRLTVL.

The chain has TRBV4-1 and TRBJ1-1; perhaps TRBD1 as D (5 bases). CDR1 and CDR2 from the germline V gene are MGHRA and YSYEKL. With 3 bases removed from V and 8 bases from J, the gap between germline ends came to 16 bases. This CDR3 comprises 14 residues. The CDR3 is CASSQDPRDGEAFF. The CDR3 DNA reads as TGCGCCAGCAGCCAGGATCCCCGGGACGGCGAAGCTTTCTTT.

This clonotype has just a few counts. The chain is built from TRBV7-2 and TRBJ2-7; TRBD2 agrees at 15 bases. The CDR3 runs to 15 residues. With V trimmed by 6 bases and J by 3 bases, 3 bases remained unmatched. Germline-derived CDR1 and CDR2 are SGHTA and FQGNSA. The CDR3 region has the DNA TGTGCCAGCAGGCCGGGACTAGCGGGGGGCTACGAGCAGTACTTC. Translating it yields CASRPGLAGGYEQYF.

This clonotype was detected many times. The chain carries TRBV4-3 and TRBJ1-1, with D hard to call. CDR1 and CDR2 (germline): LGHNA, YSLEER. The CDR3 is 17 amino acids. V shed 0 bases and J shed 0 bases, with 14 bases lying between them. CDR3 region: CASSQDLWRNLNTEAFF. The CDR3 DNA follows: TGCGCCAGCAGCCAAGATTTGTGGAGAAACTTGAACACTGAAGCTTTCTTT.

The chain uses TRBV7-9 and TRBJ1-2, with TRBD1 identical over 10 bases. This CDR3 contains 14 residues. CDR1 SEHNR and CDR2 FQNEAQ come from the germline V gene (reference sequence). J gave up 5 bases and V 5 bases, and 5 bases lay outside the gene matches. Written as DNA, the CDR3 is TGTGCCAGCAGCACCCGGACAGGGGGGTATGGCTACACCTTC. It is translated as CASSTRTGGYGYTF. Full variable domain (rest looked up from reference TRBV7-9 and TRBJ1-2): DTGVSQNPRHKITKRGQNVTFRCDPISEHNRLYWYRQTLGQGPEFLTYFQNEAQLEKSRLLSDRFSAERPKGSFSTLEIQRTEQGDSAMYLCASSTRTGGYGYTFGSGTRLTVV.

V is TRBV20-1 and J is TRBJ2-1; D call uncertain. Germline V gene lookup returns CDR1 DFQATT and CDR2 SNEGSKA (reference sequence). This CDR3 contains 9 residues. V was cut by 5 bases and J by 9 bases, with 5 bases left in between. The chain's CDR3 is CSAVVEQFF. The CDR3 region has the DNA TGCAGTGCTGTTGTTGAGCAGTTCTTC.

This clonotype occurred a few times. This chain connects TRBV9 to TRBJ1-5, with a tentative D call TRBD1 (5 bases). The CDR3 length is 12 residues. V was pared by 7 bases and J by 5 bases, with 10 bases between. The germline V gene has CDR1 SGDLS and CDR2 YYNGEE. The CDR3, as DNA: TGTGCCAGCGGAGACAGCCATCAGCCCCAGCATTTT. Protein product: CASGDSHQPQHF.

This clonotype was detected a few times. The chain is built from TRBV7-2 and TRBJ2-2, with D unclear. CDR1 is SGHTA, CDR2 FQGNSA, per germline. The CDR3 extends over 13 amino acids. The V and J ends lost 5 bases and 9 bases respectively, with 13 bases between them. The CDR3 is CASSMDERRELFF. CDR3 coding DNA: TGTGCCAGCAGCATGGACGAACGGCGGGAGCTGTTTTTT.

The chain combines TRBV5-1 with TRBJ2-7; TRBD1 agrees at 7 bases. Germline V gives CDR1 SGHRS, CDR2 YFSETQ. The CDR3 is 14 amino acids. V dropped 3 bases and J dropped 1; count of bases not matched to a gene: 4. CDR3 sequence (DNA): TGCGCCAGCAGCTCGGGACAGTATTCCTACGAGCAGTACTTC. This encodes CASSSGQYSYEQYF.

CDR3 sequence: CASSPRRTNEKLFF. The CDR3 nucleotides read TGTGCCAGCAGCCCCAGGAGAACTAATGAAAAACTGTTTTTT. The chain employs TRBV7-9 and TRBJ1-4; D is undetermined. The germline V and J ends were trimmed by 5 bases and 1 base, with 8 bases remaining between them. Germline CDR1 is SEHNR and CDR2 is FQNEAQ (reference sequence). This CDR3 is 14 amino acids long.

The sample holds a few counts of this clonotype. The chain combines TRBV20-1 with TRBJ1-2; the match to TRBD1 covers 10 bases. Germline V gives CDR1 DFQATT, CDR2 SNEGSKA (reference sequence). This CDR3 is built from 14 residues. The trim removed 4 bases at V and 5 bases at J, leaving 7 bases unmatched. The CDR3 sequence: CSATPDRGFYGYTF. The CDR3 DNA is TGCAGTGCTACGCCGGACAGGGGGTTTTATGGCTACACCTTC.